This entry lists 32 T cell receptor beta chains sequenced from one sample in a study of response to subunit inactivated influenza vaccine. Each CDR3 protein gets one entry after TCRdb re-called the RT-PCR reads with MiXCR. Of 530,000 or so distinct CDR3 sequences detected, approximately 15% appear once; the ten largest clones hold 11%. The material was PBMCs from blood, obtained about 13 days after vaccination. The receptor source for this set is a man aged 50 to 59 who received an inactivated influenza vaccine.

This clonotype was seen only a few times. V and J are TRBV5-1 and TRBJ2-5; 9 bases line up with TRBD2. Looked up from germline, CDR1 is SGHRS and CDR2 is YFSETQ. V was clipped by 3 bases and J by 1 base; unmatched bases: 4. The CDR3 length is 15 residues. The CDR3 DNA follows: TGCGCCAGCAGCTCTAGCGGGACTAGCCAAGAGACCCAGTACTTC. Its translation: CASSSSGTSQETQYF.

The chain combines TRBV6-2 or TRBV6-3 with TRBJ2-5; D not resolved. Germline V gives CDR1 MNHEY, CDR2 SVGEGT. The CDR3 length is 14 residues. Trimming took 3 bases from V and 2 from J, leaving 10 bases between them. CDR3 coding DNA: TGTGCCAGCAGTTATAACGGGTTTCAAGAGACCCAGTACTTC. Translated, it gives CASSYNGFQETQYF.

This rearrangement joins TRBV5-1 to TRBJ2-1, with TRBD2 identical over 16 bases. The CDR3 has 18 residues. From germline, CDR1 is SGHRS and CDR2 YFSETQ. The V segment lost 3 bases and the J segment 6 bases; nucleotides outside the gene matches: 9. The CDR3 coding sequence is TGCGCCAGCAGCTCCGGGACTAGCGGGAGGGCAGGTTCCAATGAGCAGTTCTTC. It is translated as CASSSGTSGRAGSNEQFF.

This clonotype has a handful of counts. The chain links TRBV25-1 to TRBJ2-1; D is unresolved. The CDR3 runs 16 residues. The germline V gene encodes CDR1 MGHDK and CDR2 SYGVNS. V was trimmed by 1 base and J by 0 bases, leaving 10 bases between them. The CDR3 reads CASSELRSVSYNEQFF. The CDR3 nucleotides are TGTGCCAGCAGTGAATTGAGGTCGGTCTCCTACAATGAGCAGTTCTTC.

The chain's CDR3 is CASSPGAGQQNEQYF. The DNA of the CDR3 is TGCGCCAGCAGCCCGGGGGCAGGACAGCAGAACGAGCAGTACTTC. This chain links TRBV5-1 with TRBJ2-7; either TRBD1 or TRBD2 may fit D (6 bases each). The CDR3 totals 15 residues. V lost 4 bases and J 5 bases, leaving 19 bases between the germline ends. Germline V gene lookup returns CDR1 SGHRS and CDR2 YFSETQ.

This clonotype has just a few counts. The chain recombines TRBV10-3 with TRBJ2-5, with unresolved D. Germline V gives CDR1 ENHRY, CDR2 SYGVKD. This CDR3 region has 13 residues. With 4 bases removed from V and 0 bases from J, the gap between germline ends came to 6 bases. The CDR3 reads CAISAGYQETQYF. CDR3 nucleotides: TGTGCCATCAGTGCAGGTTACCAAGAGACCCAGTACTTC.

DNA for the CDR3: TGCGCCAGCAGCTTCGGCACTAGCGGGGTAAACAATGAGCAGTTCTTC. Its translation: CASSFGTSGVNNEQFF. The V and J genes are TRBV5-1 and TRBJ2-1; 10 positions match TRBD2. Unmatched junction bases numbered 7, after V lost 2 bases and J lost 5 bases. Per germline, CDR1 SGHRS and CDR2 YFSETQ. The CDR3 is 16 residues long.

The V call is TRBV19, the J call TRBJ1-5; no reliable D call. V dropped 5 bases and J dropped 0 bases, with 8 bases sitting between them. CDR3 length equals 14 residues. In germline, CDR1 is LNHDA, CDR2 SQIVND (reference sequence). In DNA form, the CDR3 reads TGTGCCAGTAGTCCAGCTAATAGCAATCAGCCCCAGCATTTT. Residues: CASSPANSNQPQHF.

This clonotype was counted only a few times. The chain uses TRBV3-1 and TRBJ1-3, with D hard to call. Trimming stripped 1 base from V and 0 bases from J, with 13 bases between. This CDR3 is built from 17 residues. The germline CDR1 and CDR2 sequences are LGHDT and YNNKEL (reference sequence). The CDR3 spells CASSQGNGLISGNTIYF. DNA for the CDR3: TGTGCCAGCAGCCAAGGAAACGGCTTGATCTCTGGAAACACCATATATTTT.

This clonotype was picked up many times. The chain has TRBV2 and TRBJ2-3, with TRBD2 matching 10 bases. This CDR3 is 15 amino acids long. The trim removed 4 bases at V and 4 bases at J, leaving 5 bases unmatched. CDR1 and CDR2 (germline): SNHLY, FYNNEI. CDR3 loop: CASSGASGSADTQYF. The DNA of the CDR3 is TGTGCCAGCAGTGGGGCTAGCGGGAGCGCAGATACGCAGTATTTT.

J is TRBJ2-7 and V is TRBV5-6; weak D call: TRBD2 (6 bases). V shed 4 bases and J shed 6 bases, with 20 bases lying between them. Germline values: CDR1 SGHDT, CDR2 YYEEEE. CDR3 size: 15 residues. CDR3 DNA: TGTGCCAGCAGCCCCCGTTGGAGGGGTGGTGTCGAGCAGTACTTC. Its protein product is CASSPRWRGGVEQYF.

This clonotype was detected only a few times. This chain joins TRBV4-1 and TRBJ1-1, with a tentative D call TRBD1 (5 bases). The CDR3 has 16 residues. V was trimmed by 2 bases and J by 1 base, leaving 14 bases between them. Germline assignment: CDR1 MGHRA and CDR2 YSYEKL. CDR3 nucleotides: TGCGCCAGCAGCCAACGCACGGGGGTCCCGAACACTGAAGCTTTCTTT. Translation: CASSQRTGVPNTEAFF.

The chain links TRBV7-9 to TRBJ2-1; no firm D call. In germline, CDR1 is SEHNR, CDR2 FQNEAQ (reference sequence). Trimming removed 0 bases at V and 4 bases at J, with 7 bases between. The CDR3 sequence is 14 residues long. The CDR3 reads CASSLASVYNEQFF. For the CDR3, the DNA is TGTGCCAGCAGCTTAGCGTCTGTTTACAATGAGCAGTTCTTC.

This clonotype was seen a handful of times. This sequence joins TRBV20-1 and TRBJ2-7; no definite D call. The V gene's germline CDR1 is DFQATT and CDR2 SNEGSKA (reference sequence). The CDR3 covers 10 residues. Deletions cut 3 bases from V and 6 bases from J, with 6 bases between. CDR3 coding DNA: TGCAGTGCTAGTAGAGGCGAGCAGTACTTC. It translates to CSASRGEQYF.

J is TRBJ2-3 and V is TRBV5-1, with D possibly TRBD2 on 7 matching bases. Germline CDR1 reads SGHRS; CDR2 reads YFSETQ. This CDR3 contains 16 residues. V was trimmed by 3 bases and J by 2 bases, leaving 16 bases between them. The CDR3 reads CASSSLGGAYTDTQYF. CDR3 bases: TGCGCCAGCAGCTCCCTTGGGGGGGCATACACAGATACGCAGTATTTT.

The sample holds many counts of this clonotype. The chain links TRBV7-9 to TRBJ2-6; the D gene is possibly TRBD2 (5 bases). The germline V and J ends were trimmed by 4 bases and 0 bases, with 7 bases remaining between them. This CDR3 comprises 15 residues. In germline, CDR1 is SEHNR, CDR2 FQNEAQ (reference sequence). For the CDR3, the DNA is TGTGCCAGCAGCTGGGAGCCCTCTGGGGCCAACGTCCTGACTTTC. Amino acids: CASSWEPSGANVLTF.

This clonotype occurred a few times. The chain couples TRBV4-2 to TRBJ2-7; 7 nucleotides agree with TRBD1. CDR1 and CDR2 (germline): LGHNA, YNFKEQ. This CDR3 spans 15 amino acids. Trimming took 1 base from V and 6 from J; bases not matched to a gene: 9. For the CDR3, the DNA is TGTGCCAGCAGCCAAGGTCCAGACAGGGCCCTCGAGCAGTACTTC. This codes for CASSQGPDRALEQYF.

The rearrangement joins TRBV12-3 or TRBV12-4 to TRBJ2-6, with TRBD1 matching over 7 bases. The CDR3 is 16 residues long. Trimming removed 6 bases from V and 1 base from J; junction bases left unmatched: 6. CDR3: CASRRTGGSGANVLTF. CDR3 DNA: TGTGCCAGCAGACGGACAGGAGGTTCTGGGGCCAACGTCCTGACTTTC.

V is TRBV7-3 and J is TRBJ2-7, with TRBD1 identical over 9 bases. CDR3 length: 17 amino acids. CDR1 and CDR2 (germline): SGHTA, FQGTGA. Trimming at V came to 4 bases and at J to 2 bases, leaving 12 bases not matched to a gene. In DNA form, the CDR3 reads TGTGCCAGCAGCTCTACATGGGGGGACAGGGTTACCTACGAGCAGTACTTC. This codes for CASSSTWGDRVTYEQYF. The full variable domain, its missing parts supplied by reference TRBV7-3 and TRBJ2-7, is GAGVSQTPSNKVTEKGKYVELRCDPISGHTALYWYRQSLGQGPEFLIYFQGTGAADDSGLPNDRFFAVRPEGSVSTLKIQRTERGDSAVYLCASSSTWGDRVTYEQYFGPGTRLTVT.

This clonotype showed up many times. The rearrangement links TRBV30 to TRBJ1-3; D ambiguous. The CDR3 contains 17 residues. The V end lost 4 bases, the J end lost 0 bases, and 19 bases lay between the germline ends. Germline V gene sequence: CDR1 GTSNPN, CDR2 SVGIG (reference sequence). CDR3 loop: CAWKNGWEGFSGNTIYF. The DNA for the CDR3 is TGTGCCTGGAAGAATGGTTGGGAGGGCTTCTCTGGAAACACCATATATTTT.

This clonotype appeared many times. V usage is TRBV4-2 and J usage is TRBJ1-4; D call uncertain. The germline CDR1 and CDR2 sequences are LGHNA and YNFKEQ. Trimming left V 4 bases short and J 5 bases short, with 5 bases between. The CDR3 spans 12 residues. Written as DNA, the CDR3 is TGTGCCAGCAGCCCCCAGAATGAAAAACTGTTTTTT. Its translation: CASSPQNEKLFF.

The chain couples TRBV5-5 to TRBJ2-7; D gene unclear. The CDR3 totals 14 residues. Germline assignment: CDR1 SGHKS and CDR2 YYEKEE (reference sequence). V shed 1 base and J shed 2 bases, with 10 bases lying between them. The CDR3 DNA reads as TGTGCCAGCAGCTTGAAGGCTGAAACCTACGAGCAGTACTTC. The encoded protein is CASSLKAETYEQYF.

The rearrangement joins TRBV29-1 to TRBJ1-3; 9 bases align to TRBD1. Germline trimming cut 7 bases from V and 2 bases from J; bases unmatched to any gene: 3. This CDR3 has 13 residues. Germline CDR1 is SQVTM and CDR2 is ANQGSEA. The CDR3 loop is CSGGQGPGNTIYF. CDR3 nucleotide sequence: TGCAGCGGAGGACAGGGGCCTGGAAACACCATATATTTT.

The CDR3 reads CASQQTRQRGNQPQHF. As DNA, the CDR3 is TGTGCCAGCCAACAAACAAGGCAGAGGGGCAATCAGCCCCAGCATTTT. The V call is TRBV2, the J call TRBJ1-5; unclear D gene. Trimming stripped 8 bases from V and 2 bases from J, with 19 bases between. Per germline, CDR1 SNHLY and CDR2 FYNNEI. There are 16 residues in the CDR3.

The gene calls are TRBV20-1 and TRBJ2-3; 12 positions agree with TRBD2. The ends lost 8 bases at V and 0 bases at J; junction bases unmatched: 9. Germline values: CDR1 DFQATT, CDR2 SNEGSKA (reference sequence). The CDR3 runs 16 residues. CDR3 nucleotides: TGCAGTTTTTTCGGACTAGCGGGGTATAGCACAGATACGCAGTATTTT. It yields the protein CSFFGLAGYSTDTQYF.

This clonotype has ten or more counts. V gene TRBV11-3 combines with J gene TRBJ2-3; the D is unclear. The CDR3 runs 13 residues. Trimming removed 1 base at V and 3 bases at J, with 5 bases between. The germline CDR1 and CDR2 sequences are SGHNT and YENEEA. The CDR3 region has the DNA TGTGCCAGCAGCTTAGTCTTGACAGATACGCAGTATTTT. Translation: CASSLVLTDTQYF.

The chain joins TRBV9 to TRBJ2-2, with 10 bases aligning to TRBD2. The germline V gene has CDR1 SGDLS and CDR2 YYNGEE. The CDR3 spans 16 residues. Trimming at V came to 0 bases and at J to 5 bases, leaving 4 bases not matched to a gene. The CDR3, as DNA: TGTGCCAGCAGCGTAGGTAGCGGGAGGAGGACCGGGGAGCTGTTTTTT. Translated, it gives CASSVGSGRRTGELFF.

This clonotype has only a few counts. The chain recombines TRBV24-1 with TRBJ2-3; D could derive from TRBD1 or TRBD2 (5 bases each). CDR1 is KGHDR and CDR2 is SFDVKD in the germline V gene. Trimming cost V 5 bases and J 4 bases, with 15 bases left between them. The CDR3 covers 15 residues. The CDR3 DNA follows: TGTGCCACCAGTGGAAGTTCGGGGCAGCCAGATACGCAGTATTTT. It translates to CATSGSSGQPDTQYF.

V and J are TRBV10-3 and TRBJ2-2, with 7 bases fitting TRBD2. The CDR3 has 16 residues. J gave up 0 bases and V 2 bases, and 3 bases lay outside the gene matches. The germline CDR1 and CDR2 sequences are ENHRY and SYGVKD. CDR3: CAISEGLDANTGELFF. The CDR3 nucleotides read TGTGCCATCAGTGAGGGACTAGATGCGAACACCGGGGAGCTGTTTTTT.

CDR3 DNA sequence: TGCAGTGCTAGAGACAGACCCAAAAACATTCAGTACTTC. It translates to CSARDRPKNIQYF. This chain connects TRBV20-1 to TRBJ2-4; D not certain. Germline values: CDR1 DFQATT, CDR2 SNEGSKA (reference sequence). Between the trimmed V and J ends, which lost 0 bases and 2 bases, there was a span of 5 bases. This CDR3 comprises 13 residues.

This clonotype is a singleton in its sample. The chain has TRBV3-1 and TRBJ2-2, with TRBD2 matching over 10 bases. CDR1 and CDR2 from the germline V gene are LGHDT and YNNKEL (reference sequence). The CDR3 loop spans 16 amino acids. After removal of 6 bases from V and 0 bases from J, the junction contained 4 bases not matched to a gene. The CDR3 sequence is CASRKLAGTNTGELFF. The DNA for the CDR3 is TGTGCCAGCAGGAAACTAGCGGGGACGAACACCGGGGAGCTGTTTTTT.

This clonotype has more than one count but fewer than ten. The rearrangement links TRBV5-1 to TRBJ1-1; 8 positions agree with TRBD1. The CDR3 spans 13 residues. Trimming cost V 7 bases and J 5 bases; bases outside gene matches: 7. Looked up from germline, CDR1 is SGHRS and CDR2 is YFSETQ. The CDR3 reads CASGRQGRTEAFF. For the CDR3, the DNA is TGCGCCAGCGGACGACAGGGGCGAACTGAAGCTTTCTTT.